These T cell receptor beta chains were read from a single sample in a study of blood T cell repertoires in COVID-19. The assay was immunoSEQ multiplex PCR, and TCRdb's table has in-frame clones only and misses some. Found here are about 43,000 clones, about four fifths of them singletons; the top ten hold less than 25%. Input material: peripheral blood. Every receptor here comes from a woman aged 55-70 years with acute or convalescent COVID-19. Each CDR3 is given with its conserved first and last residue. A D gene is named only where the DNA matches it firmly. The size entry is marked missing in some rows and otherwise reads once, few, many or a size class.

j_gene	d_gene	abundance	v_gene	CDR3nt	CDR3aa
TRBJ1-4	TRBD1	.	TRBV19	TGTGCCAGTAGTAATAGGGACAGTTCGGAAAATGAAAAACTGTTTTTT	CASSNRDSSENEKLFF
TRBJ2-2	.	.	TRBV10-3	TGTGCCATCAGTGAACTAGGAGACACCGGGGAGCTGTTTTTT	CAISELGDTGELFF
TRBJ1-1	.	.	TRBV11-2	TGTGCCAGCAGCGTCGACAGGAACACTGAAGCTTTCTTT	CASSVDRNTEAFF
TRBJ1-2	.	.	TRBV6-5	TGTGCCAGCAGGATCGGCAGACAAGATAACTATGGCTACACCTTC	CASRIGRQDNYGYTF
TRBJ2-2	.	.	TRBV7-2	TGTGCCAGCTTCATACAGGGTGGCGGGGAGCTGTTTTTT	CASFIQGGGELFF
TRBJ2-7	.	.	TRBV19	TGTGCCAGTAGTAAACTAGAGGGATCCTACGAGCAGTACTTC	CASSKLEGSYEQYF
TRBJ1-1	TRBD1	.	TRBV19	TGTGCCAGTAGTAACTGGGACAGCTACGGGGCTGAAGCTTTCTTT	CASSNWDSYGAEAFF
TRBJ1-5	.	.	TRBV27	TGTGCCAGCAGTGGTGGGAGGCAGCCCCAGCATTTT	CASSGGRQPQHF
TRBJ2-3	.	.	TRBV14	TGTGCCAGCAGCCCTCAGGGGATCACAGATACGCAGTATTTT	CASSPQGITDTQYF
TRBJ2-3	TRBD1	.	TRBV6-6	TGTGCCAGCAGTACACAGGGGGCAGATACGCAGTATTTT	CASSTQGADTQYF
TRBJ1-6	.	.	TRBV2	TGTGCCAGCAGTGTCGGGTTTGTACTCCACTTT	CASSVGFVLHF
TRBJ2-7	.	.	TRBV19	TGTGCCAGTAGTATAGCTGTTGCCGGGGCCTACGAGCAGTACTTC	CASSIAVAGAYEQYF
TRBJ2-1	.	.	TRBV10-2	TGCGCCAGCACCGGACTCAATGAGCAGTTCTTC	CASTGLNEQFF
TRBJ2-2	.	few	TRBV19	TGTGCCAGTAGTATTCGGACACTGAACACCGGGGAGCTGTTTTTT	CASSIRTLNTGELFF
TRBJ2-3	.	.	TRBV5-1	TGCGCCAGCACCGGGGCAGATACGCAGTATTTT	CASTGADTQYF
TRBJ1-3	.	.	TRBV7-2	TGTGCCAGCAGCCCGACGGTGGGCGGAAACACCATATATTTT	CASSPTVGGNTIYF
TRBJ2-2	TRBD1	.	TRBV29-1	TGCAGCGTTGGGAGGGACAGGGGATTGGACACCGGGGAGCTGTTTTTT	CSVGRDRGLDTGELFF
TRBJ1-2	.	.	TRBV6-5	TGTGCCAGCAGTACACGACAACGGGGGGGCTACACCTTC	CASSTRQRGGYTF
TRBJ1-1	TRBD1	.	TRBV18	TGTGCCAGCTCACCGTCAACAGGGGCCACTGAAGCTTTCTTT	CASSPSTGATEAFF
TRBJ1-4	.	.	TRBV30	TGTGCCTGGAGTACTTTCCCTCCCACACAGACAACTAATGAAAAACTGTTTTTT	CAWSTFPPTQTTNEKLFF
TRBJ2-5	.	few	TRBV3-1/TRBV3-2	TGTGCCAGCAGCCAAGAGGGTCAGGGGTTGGAGACCCAGTACTTC	CASSQEGQGLETQYF
TRBJ1-1	.	once	TRBV9	TGTGCCAGCAGCGTAGCTATGGCCGACGGGGCTGAAGCTTTCTTT	CASSVAMADGAEAFF
TRBJ2-4	.	.	TRBV6-5	TGTGCCAGCACCTCCGGCAGGGGGGAAAACATTCAGTACTTC	CASTSGRGENIQYF
TRBJ2-7	TRBD1	few	TRBV14	TGTGCCAGCAGCCAAGATGGGCCGGGACAGGCAAACGAGCAGTACTTC	CASSQDGPGQANEQYF